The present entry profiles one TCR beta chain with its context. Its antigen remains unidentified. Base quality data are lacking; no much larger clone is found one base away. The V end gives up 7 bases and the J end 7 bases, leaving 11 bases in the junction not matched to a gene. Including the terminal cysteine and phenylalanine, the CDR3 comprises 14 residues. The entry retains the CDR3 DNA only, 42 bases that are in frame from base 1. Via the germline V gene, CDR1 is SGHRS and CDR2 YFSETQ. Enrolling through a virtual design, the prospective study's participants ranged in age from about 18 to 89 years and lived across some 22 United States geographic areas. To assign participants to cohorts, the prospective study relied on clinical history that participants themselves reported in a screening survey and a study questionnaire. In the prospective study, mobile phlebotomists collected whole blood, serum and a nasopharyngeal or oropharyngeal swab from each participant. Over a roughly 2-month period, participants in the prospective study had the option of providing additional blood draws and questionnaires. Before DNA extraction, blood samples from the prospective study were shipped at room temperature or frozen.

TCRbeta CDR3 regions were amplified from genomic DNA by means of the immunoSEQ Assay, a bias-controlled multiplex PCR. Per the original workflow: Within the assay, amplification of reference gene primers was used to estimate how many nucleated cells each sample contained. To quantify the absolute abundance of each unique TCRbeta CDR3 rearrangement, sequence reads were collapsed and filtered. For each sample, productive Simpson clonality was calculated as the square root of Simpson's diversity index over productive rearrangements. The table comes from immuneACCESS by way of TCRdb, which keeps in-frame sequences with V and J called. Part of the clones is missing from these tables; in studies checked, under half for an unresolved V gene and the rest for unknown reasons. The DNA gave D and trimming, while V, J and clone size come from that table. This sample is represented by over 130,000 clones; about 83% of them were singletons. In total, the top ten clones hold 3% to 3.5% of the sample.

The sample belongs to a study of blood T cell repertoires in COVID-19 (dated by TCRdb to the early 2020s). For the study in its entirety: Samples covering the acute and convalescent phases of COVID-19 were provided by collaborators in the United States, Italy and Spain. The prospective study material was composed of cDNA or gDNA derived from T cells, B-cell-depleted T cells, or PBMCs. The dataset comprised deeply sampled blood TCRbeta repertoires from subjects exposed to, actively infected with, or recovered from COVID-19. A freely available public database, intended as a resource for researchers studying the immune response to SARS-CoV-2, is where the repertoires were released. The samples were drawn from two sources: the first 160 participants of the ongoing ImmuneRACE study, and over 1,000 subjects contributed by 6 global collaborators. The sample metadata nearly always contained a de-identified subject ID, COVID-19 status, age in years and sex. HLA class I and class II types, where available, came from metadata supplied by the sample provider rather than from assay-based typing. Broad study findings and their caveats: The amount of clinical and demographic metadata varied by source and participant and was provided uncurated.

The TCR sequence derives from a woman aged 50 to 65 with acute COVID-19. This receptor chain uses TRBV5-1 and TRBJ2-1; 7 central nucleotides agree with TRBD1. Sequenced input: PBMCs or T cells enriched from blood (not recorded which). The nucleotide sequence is TGCGCCAGCCTCCGGGACAGCACTACAAATGAGCAGTTCTTC. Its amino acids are CASLRDSTTNEQFF.